These T cell receptor beta chains were read from a single sample in a study of cytomegalovirus exposure and HLA in healthy donors. TCRdb keeps only in-frame clones here, not all; method: immunoSEQ multiplex PCR. The sample carries about 200,000 clones, around 81% recorded once. Sequencing used PBMCs. The receptors were gathered from a man aged 30-40 years in good health and CMV-seronegative. CDR3s include the opening cysteine and the closing phenylalanine or tryptophan. The D gene is left open where the match is weak. Clone size is shown for a subset of rows, as once, few, many or a class of expanded clone.

d_gene | abundance | j_gene | v_gene | CDR3aa
TRBD1 | - | TRBJ2-5 | TRBV6-1 | CASSEKGQGDKETQYF
TRBD2 | - | TRBJ2-7 | TRBV5-1 | CASSRVAGYEQYF
TRBD2 | - | TRBJ2-2 | TRBV7-3 | CASSFAGGRTGELFF
- | - | TRBJ2-3 | TRBV5-1 | CASSLVQATDTQYF
TRBD1 | - | TRBJ1-5 | TRBV28 | CASSPRTGLSGNQPQHF
TRBD2 | - | TRBJ2-1 | TRBV10-1 | CASSEFSGDNEQFF
TRBD1 | - | TRBJ1-2 | TRBV10-3 | CATTTGTLAGYTF
TRBD2 | - | TRBJ2-1 | TRBV10-1 | CASRPNQIQRESSYNEQFF
- | - | TRBJ1-3 | TRBV5-6 | CASSLPTGTSSGNTIYF
- | - | TRBJ1-5 | TRBV15 | CATSRDQDIPQHF
- | few | TRBJ1-1 | TRBV11-3 | CASSLSDSNTEAFF
TRBD1 | - | TRBJ1-2 | TRBV19 | CATNTGQGIYGYTF
TRBD2 | few | TRBJ2-1 | TRBV2 | CASSGTGGPLEEQFF
TRBD1 | - | TRBJ1-6 | TRBV7-6 | CASSPGTGWSPLHF
- | - | TRBJ2-7 | TRBV28 | CASKAGSEQYF
TRBD1 | - | TRBJ1-2 | TRBV5-1 | CASSGTGSSYGYTF
TRBD1 | few | TRBJ1-2 | TRBV7-9 | CASSDGQGYYGYTF
TRBD2 | - | TRBJ2-7 | TRBV30 | CAWRPGLAVKPYEQYF
TRBD1 | - | TRBJ1-4 | TRBV5-1 | CASSTQGQSNEKLFF
TRBD2 | - | TRBJ2-6 | TRBV10-3 | CATTGGSSGANVLTF
TRBD2 | few | TRBJ2-7 | TRBV6-5 | CASSYSGLAGDYEQYF
- | - | TRBJ2-7 | TRBV29-1 | CSVEGDNSYEQYF
TRBD2 | - | TRBJ2-2 | TRBV10-3 | CAISEFSGSTGELFF
TRBD2 | - | TRBJ2-3 | TRBV6-5 | CASSYWAGEPPDTQYF
- | - | TRBJ1-6 | TRBV18 | CASSRDDSPLHF
TRBD2 | - | TRBJ2-7 | TRBV6-1 | CASSESLSGVSSEQYF
- | - | TRBJ1-5 | TRBV4-1 | CASSQRRDQPQHF
TRBD2 | - | TRBJ2-7 | TRBV11-3 | CASSPSGSLYEQYF
TRBD2 | few | TRBJ2-5 | TRBV5-4 | CASSPPAWGRAGETQYF
TRBD2 | - | TRBJ2-7 | TRBV11-1 | CASSLRLPGLAGIYEQYF
- | - | TRBJ2-7 | TRBV4-1 | CASSQEGTVSYEQYF
TRBD1 | - | TRBJ2-2 | TRBV12-5 | CASGLVGGRGELFF
- | - | TRBJ1-1 | TRBV5-1 | CASSLGRETEAFF
TRBD2 | few | TRBJ2-7 | TRBV5-1 | CASSFSGSVYEQYF
- | - | TRBJ2-7 | TRBV9 | CASSRGWGSNYEQYF
- | - | TRBJ2-5 | TRBV18 | CASSPYGEETQYF
TRBD2 | - | TRBJ2-5 | TRBV6-5 | CASSYRGGGRETQYF
TRBD2 | - | TRBJ2-1 | TRBV29-1 | CSVPRPKGLAGSYNEQFF
- | - | TRBJ2-7 | TRBV7-2 | CASSPAGTDYEQYF
- | - | TRBJ2-7 | TRBV7-9 | CASSWGQGPYEQYF
TRBD2 | - | TRBJ2-3 | TRBV19 | CASSISSSGSLADTQYF
- | once | TRBJ1-2 | TRBV29-1 | CSARQPANYGYTF
- | - | TRBJ1-6 | TRBV4-1 | CASNKGAYNSPLHF
TRBD1 | - | TRBJ2-7 | TRBV7-7 | CASSLADRGEQYF
- | - | TRBJ2-4 | TRBV6-1 | CASSELVGGVAKNIQYF